This TCR beta chain originates from a study of blood T cell repertoires in COVID-19. Study summary: T cells, B-cell-depleted T cells, or PBMCs supplied cDNA or gDNA.

Germline assignment: CDR1 MGHDK and CDR2 SYGVNS. The CDR3 runs 16 residues. V lost 2 bases and J lost 3; bases outside the gene matches: 5. Original handling: Researchers report that nucleated cell counts were estimated from reference gene primer amplification. Using immunoSEQ multiplex PCR, the repertoire was profiled, and TCRdb retains in-frame clones only, with some absent. D and trimming were read from the DNA, whereas the V and J calls and clone size are those reported in that table. The sample contains around 100,000 clones, 85% of which appear only once. V gene TRBV25-1 combines with J gene TRBJ2-7, with 12 bases aligning to TRBD2. The clonotype originates from a woman aged 65 to 85 with active or convalescent COVID-19. Specimen: peripheral blood. The CDR3 bases are TGTGCCAGCAGTGAAGCGCTACTAGCGGGGGGCTACGAGCAGTACTTC. It is translated as CASSEALLAGGYEQYF.